The source of this TCR beta chain is a study of T cell responses to AZD1222 COVID-19 vaccine. Study findings and constraints: Baseline seropositivity occurred in only a handful of AZD1222 recipients. Sampling captured repertoires only after the peak T cell response. Donors, mostly white British, included more females; clonal diversity was possibly underestimated.

The CDR3 is 14 amino acids. Per the germline V gene, CDR1 is LNHDA and CDR2 is SQIVND (reference sequence). With 6 bases clipped from V and 3 bases from J, the junction kept 7 bases outside the gene matches. In regard to this clone: Its antigen remains unknown.

Sequencing used immunoSEQ multiplex PCR; TCRdb keeps in-frame clones, though not all of them. This sample has about 130,000 clones, with 85% to 90% found just once. Sequencing used peripheral blood, obtained on day 0 of AZD1222 vaccination. The sequence came from an adult in good health. The chain has TRBV19 and TRBJ1-2, with 7 bases fitting TRBD1. In DNA, the CDR3 is TGTGCCAGTAGGTCCGCCGACAGGGACTATGGCTACACCTTC. Its translation: CASRSADRDYGYTF.